Below, one TCR beta chain is given with its context. Profiled with immunoSEQ multiplex PCR; TCRdb holds only in-frame clones, not every one. This sample carries about 22,000 clones, approximately 84% of them seen once, and the ten largest clones take about 8%. The data were taken from a study of T cell changes during pregnancy in multiple sclerosis. The TCR comes from a female donor with multiple sclerosis, enrolled in a pregnancy study. The specimen was CD8+ T cells from peripheral blood mononuclear cells, collected after pregnancy.

DNA of the CDR3: TGTGCCAGCAGTCACCCTTTGACATACTCTGGAAACACCATATATTTT. Protein: CASSHPLTYSGNTIYF. The gene calls are TRBV2 and TRBJ1-3; D is undetermined. Germline V gene lookup returns CDR1 SNHLY and CDR2 FYNNEI. The CDR3 runs 16 residues. V was cut by 5 bases and J by 0 bases, with 14 bases left in between.